Sequencing of this TCR beta chain was carried out in a study of T-cell memory formation after mild COVID-19 (dated by TCRdb to the early 2020s). For the study in its entirety: TCR sequence clusters from the two donors were largely donor specific. In a couple of donors, T-cell clones that expanded and contracted after mild COVID-19 were tracked by sequencing TCRalpha and TCRbeta repertoires over time. The cohort was made up of two young adult volunteers, one female and one male, who were previously healthy. What the study reported, not specific to this receptor: SARS-CoV-2 specificity was not confirmed for the second-wave clones peaking on day 37. Some responding clones were detected in pre-infection memory, suggesting pre-existing cross-reactive memory T cells joined the SARS-CoV-2 response. The study included only two mild cases, and larger cohorts that include severe cases with pre-infection samples were judged to be necessary. Contracting CD4+ clones turned up mainly in the CM and EM memory subsets, whereas EMRA was where CD8+ clones were enriched. Balanced CD4/CD8 phenotypes were observed for clones contracting from day 15 to 85, whereas a bias towards CD4+ was observed for a second wave of clones expanding from day 15 to 37.

The instrument was an Illumina NovaSeq 6000. cDNA libraries for TCRalpha and TCRbeta were prepared by 5'RACE using constant-segment primers, with sample barcodes and unique molecular identifiers added. RNA was extracted from every sample with Trizol reagent. Amplification of the libraries took two PCR steps, and the second step added a second sample barcode plus Illumina TruSeq adapters. Libraries were sequenced on an Illumina NovaSeq with 2 x 150 bp paired-end reads. Regarding the original processing steps: The reads were demultiplexed and collapsed into UMI-guided consensus sequences using migec v1.2.7. Using mixcr v2.1.11, UMI consensuses were aligned to TRA and TRB V and J templates and then assembled into clonotypes. A clonotype was counted as expanded or contracted only when both edgeR and NoisET called the clonotype significant, with the noise models trained on biological replicates. For edgeR calls, the thresholds were a false discovery rate-adjusted p below 0.01 and a log2 fold-change of 1. As an exploratory analysis of dynamics, PCA with hierarchical clustering was applied to max-normalized trajectories of the 1000 most abundant clonotypes. The CD4 or CD8 phenotype of responding clones was assigned using the separately sequenced CD4+ and CD8+ repertoires. TCRdb ran its own pipeline on the public reads, namely fastp trimming at Q25 and MiXCR clone calling, and kept in-frame beta chains. Entries are consolidated by CDR3 protein sequence, retaining the most common genes and DNA. What appears here as the V and J calls and clone size reflects TCRdb's work, not the paper's. The sample table records some 190,000 distinct CDR3 sequences; around 16% of these occur just once. Together, the top ten hold roughly 2.1% of the sample.

Concerning this clonotype itself: Its recognized antigen is unknown. Base qualities are not provided; no much larger clone lies one nucleotide away.

The germline V gene specifies SGHVS as CDR1 and FNYEAQ as CDR2. Trimming leaves V shorter by 5 bases and J shorter by 10 bases, with the junction holding 17 bases beyond the gene matches. Inclusive of the bounding cysteine and phenylalanine, the CDR3 is 16 residues long. Only the CDR3 region is kept as DNA, spanning 48 bases read in frame from base 1. Ficoll-Paque density gradient centrifugation was used to isolate PBMCs. Sequencing was performed on PBMCs or a T cell subset sorted from them (not recorded which). This TCR derives from an adult woman who had mild COVID-19 (a few samples of this study predate the infection). The sample titles of this study are shuffled in the database, so cell type and time point are left out; the donor was told from shared clones. The rearrangement combines TRBV7-6 with TRBJ2-1, with 7 central nucleotides matching TRBD2. In nucleotide form, the sequence is TGTGCCAGCAGCCCCAGCTGGAGGGCGGGAGCGATAGAGCAGTTCTTC. The encoded protein is CASSPSWRAGAIEQFF.